This T cell receptor (beta chain) was sequenced in a study of cytomegalovirus exposure and HLA in healthy donors. Findings of the study overall: Among the CMV-associated chains, three were confirmed in vitro as specific for CMV antigens.

Using immunoSEQ multiplex PCR, the repertoire was profiled, and TCRdb retains in-frame clones only, with some absent. Of some 64,000 clones listed, approximately 95% are singletons. Trimming cost V 6 bases and J 6 bases; bases outside gene matches: 11. Germline V gene lookup returns CDR1 MNHEY and CDR2 SVGAGI. This CDR3 contains 15 residues. With regard to this clone: Its antigen remains unknown.

The receptor's source is a woman in her late teens or twenties in good health and CMV-seronegative. The sample comprised PBMCs. The chain is built from TRBV6-5 and TRBJ2-3; TRBD2 matches 8 bases. The CDR3 DNA sequence: TGTGCCAGCAGATCGACTAGCGCCCCAAGTGATACGCAGTATTTT. Protein: CASRSTSAPSDTQYF.